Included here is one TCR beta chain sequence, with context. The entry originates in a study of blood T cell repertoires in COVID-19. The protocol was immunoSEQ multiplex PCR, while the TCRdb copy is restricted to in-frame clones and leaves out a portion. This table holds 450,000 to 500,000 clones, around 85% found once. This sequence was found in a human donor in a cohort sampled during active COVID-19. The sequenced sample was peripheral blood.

DNA for the CDR3: TGTGCCAGCAGGCGGACAGGGGTGGACATTCAGTACTTC. This codes for CASRRTGVDIQYF. The chain has TRBV6-5 and TRBJ2-4, with 9 bases fitting TRBD1. The CDR3 has 13 residues. V lost 6 bases and J lost 8; bases outside the gene matches: 5. Germline CDR1 MNHEY, CDR2 SVGAGI.